The 32 T cell receptor beta chains below all came from one sample that was sequenced in a study of control samples from healthy donors and cancer patients. The repertoire was sequenced with immunoSEQ multiplex PCR; TCRdb's copy has only in-frame clones and lacks some. The sample has 160,000 or so clones; 92% are singletons. The sequencing input was blood. These receptors originate from a woman aged 25 to 39 in good health.

This clone showed up just a few times. The chain has TRBV4-1 and TRBJ1-4; D gene uncertain. V shed 3 bases and J shed 5 bases, with 16 bases lying between them. The V gene's germline CDR1 is MGHRA and CDR2 YSYEKL. CDR3 length equals 16 residues. The CDR3, as DNA: TGCGCCAGCAGCCACCTAGGACGAAGAAGGAATGAAAAACTGTTTTTT. Amino acid sequence: CASSHLGRRRNEKLFF.

The V and J genes are TRBV7-3 and TRBJ2-7; 7 nucleotides align to TRBD2. This CDR3 contains 20 residues. V was clipped by 0 bases and J by 3 bases; unmatched bases: 20. The germline gives CDR1 SGHTA, CDR2 FQGTGA. The CDR3 DNA is TGTGCCAGCAGCTTAACTGCGGGAGCCTTCGGATACCAGAACAGCTACGAGCAGTACTTC. Translating gives CASSLTAGAFGYQNSYEQYF.

This clone was counted once. The chain uses TRBV2 and TRBJ2-3; D gene unclear. V lost 3 bases and J lost 0, with 13 bases in between. Germline CDR1 is SNHLY and CDR2 is FYNNEI. The CDR3 spans 16 residues. CDR3 nucleotide sequence: TGTGCCAGCAGTGAGCAGAAATATTCGAGCACAGATACGCAGTATTTT. Translating it yields CASSEQKYSSTDTQYF.

The chain joins TRBV7-6 to TRBJ2-7; 9 bases fit TRBD1. The CDR3 is 14 amino acids. Germline CDR1 is SGHVS and CDR2 is FNYEAQ. V lost 3 bases and J lost 1; bases outside the gene matches: 1. CDR3 nucleotides: TGTGCCAGCAGCTTGACAGGGGGGTCCTACGAGCAGTACTTC. The encoded protein is CASSLTGGSYEQYF.

The gene calls are TRBV30 and TRBJ1-6; 11 nucleotides match TRBD1. The CDR3 has 15 residues. The germline V gene has CDR1 GTSNPN and CDR2 SVGIG (reference sequence). J was trimmed by 8 bases and V by 0 bases; bases with no gene match: 3. The CDR3 spells CAWSVRTGGYSPLHF. The CDR3 DNA reads as TGTGCCTGGAGTGTAAGGACAGGGGGCTATTCACCCCTCCACTTT.

V is TRBV4-2 and J is TRBJ2-7, with unresolved D. From germline, CDR1 is LGHNA and CDR2 YNFKEQ. Trimming took off 0 bases at V and 3 bases at J, with 12 bases between the two ends. This CDR3 contains 15 residues. CDR3 nucleotide sequence: TGTGCCAGCAGCCAAGATCAGGATACCATCTACGAGCAGTACTTC. This encodes CASSQDQDTIYEQYF.

The V gene is TRBV19, the J gene TRBJ2-1; no reliable D call. CDR1 is LNHDA and CDR2 is SQIVND in the germline V gene (reference sequence). The CDR3 totals 15 residues. The V end was cut by 5 bases, the J end by 5 bases, with 16 bases between. Here the CDR3 reads CASSLVERSHNEQFF. CDR3 bases: TGTGCCAGTAGTTTGGTCGAACGGTCTCACAATGAGCAGTTCTTC.

The rearrangement joins TRBV28 to TRBJ2-7; 7 nucleotides match TRBD2. J lost 3 bases, V lost 5 bases, and 10 bases had no gene match. This CDR3 has 15 residues. The germline V gene encodes CDR1 MDHEN and CDR2 SYDVKM. The CDR3 reads CASSQPGLSIYEQYF. CDR3 DNA sequence: TGTGCCAGCAGTCAGCCGGGACTATCGATCTACGAGCAGTACTTC.

This rearrangement joins TRBV9 to TRBJ2-2; D is undetermined. V lost 0 bases and J 0 bases, leaving 9 bases between the germline ends. This CDR3 has 16 amino acids. The germline CDR1 and CDR2 sequences are SGDLS and YYNGEE. For the CDR3, the DNA is TGTGCCAGCAGCGTAGCAGGAGACTCGAACACCGGGGAGCTGTTTTTT. This encodes CASSVAGDSNTGELFF.

This clone appeared a single time. This chain links TRBV7-9 with TRBJ2-7; no reliable D call. This CDR3 is built from 17 residues. Germline V gives CDR1 SEHNR, CDR2 FQNEAQ (reference sequence). Trimming shortened V by 0 bases and J by 0 bases, and 15 bases separated the two germline ends. The CDR3 reads CASSLASLKLPSYEQYF. The CDR3 DNA sequence: TGTGCCAGCAGCTTAGCTTCCTTGAAGCTCCCCTCCTACGAGCAGTACTTC. The whole variable domain, filled in from reference TRBV7-9 and TRBJ2-7, reads DTGVSQNPRHKITKRGQNVTFRCDPISEHNRLYWYRQTLGQGPEFLTYFQNEAQLEKSRLLSDRFSAERPKGSFSTLEIQRTEQGDSAMYLCASSLASLKLPSYEQYFGPGTRLTVT.

The chain employs TRBV19 and TRBJ2-6, with D uncertain. Trimming cost V 3 bases and J 2 bases, with 8 bases left between them. The germline CDR1 and CDR2 sequences are LNHDA and SQIVND (reference sequence). The CDR3 has 15 residues. CDR3 in DNA: TGTGCCAGTAGTATTCGAAGCGCTGGGGCCAACGTCCTGACTTTC. It is translated as CASSIRSAGANVLTF.

The J gene is TRBJ1-2, the V gene TRBV28, with 10 positions matching TRBD1. V shed 6 bases and J 4 bases; nucleotides not matched to a gene: 11. The CDR3 has 16 amino acids. Germline V gene lookup returns CDR1 MDHEN and CDR2 SYDVKM. CDR3 region: CASRGVGTGDLYGYTF. CDR3 DNA: TGTGCCAGCAGGGGGGTAGGGACAGGGGACCTCTATGGCTACACCTTC.

This rearrangement joins TRBV7-3 to TRBJ2-7, with 10 bases lining up with TRBD2. This CDR3 contains 15 residues. The V and J ends lost 5 bases and 1 base, in that order; junction bases with no gene match: 5. CDR1 is SGHTA and CDR2 is FQGTGA in the germline V gene. CDR3: CASSPGAGGSYEQYF. CDR3 DNA sequence: TGTGCCAGCAGCCCAGGAGCGGGAGGGTCCTACGAGCAGTACTTC.

The gene calls are TRBV7-2 and TRBJ2-1; D uncertain. Per germline, CDR1 SGHTA and CDR2 FQGNSA. V gave up 4 bases and J gave up 4 bases, with 14 bases separating them. This CDR3 comprises 15 residues. The CDR3 coding sequence is TGTGCCAGCAGCTCTCGACTGGGTGTTTACAATGAGCAGTTCTTC. It codes for CASSSRLGVYNEQFF.

This sequence joins TRBV7-2 and TRBJ1-1; D gene unclear. V lost 3 bases to trimming and J lost 1 base, with 12 bases between them. This CDR3 comprises 15 residues. Germline-derived CDR1 and CDR2 are SGHTA and FQGNSA. DNA of the CDR3: TGTGCCAGCAGCTTTATCTCGGGCGGGAACACTGAAGCTTTCTTT. Protein product: CASSFISGGNTEAFF.

The rearrangement joins TRBV19 to TRBJ1-1, with 8 bases that match TRBD1. The CDR3 covers 13 residues. Germline CDR1 reads LNHDA; CDR2 reads SQIVND (reference sequence). Trimming took 10 bases from V and 3 from J; bases not matched to a gene: 7. The CDR3 bases are TGTGCCACCCGCAGGGGGCCGGACACTGAAGCTTTCTTT. Protein: CATRRGPDTEAFF.

The chain carries TRBV6-2 or TRBV6-3 and TRBJ2-5; possibly TRBD1 for D (5 bases). Between the trimmed V and J ends, which lost 5 bases and 1 base, there was a span of 14 bases. The CDR3 length is 15 residues. In germline, CDR1 is MNHEY, CDR2 SVGEGT. For the CDR3, the DNA is TGTGCCAGCAGTACTATCCGAGACAGCCAAGAGACCCAGTACTTC. It encodes CASSTIRDSQETQYF.

On this clone itself: Within the sample, other DNA sequences also encode this same CDR3. V usage is TRBV5-1 and J usage is TRBJ1-1; 7 positions agree with TRBD1. This CDR3 has 14 residues. Germline CDR1 SGHRS, CDR2 YFSETQ. Trimming removed 4 bases from V and 5 bases from J; junction bases left unmatched: 8. This CDR3 reads CASSLRQGNTEAFF. Written as DNA, the CDR3 is TGCGCCAGCAGCCTCCGACAGGGAAATACTGAAGCTTTCTTT.

This chain uses TRBV27 with TRBJ1-4; D not resolved. The V end was cut by 5 bases, the J end by 8 bases, with 18 bases between. The CDR3 spans 15 residues. CDR1 and CDR2 from the germline V gene are MNHEY and SMNVEV (reference sequence). DNA of the CDR3: TGTGCCAGCAGTGGCCGGTACCACGGAAAGGAAAAACTGTTTTTT. The encoded protein is CASSGRYHGKEKLFF.

Comment on this clone: This same CDR3 is encoded by further DNA sequences in the sample. This sequence joins TRBV19 and TRBJ1-5; D might be TRBD1 (5 bases). The V and J ends lost 3 bases and 5 bases respectively, with 11 bases between them. The CDR3 runs 14 residues. Germline CDR1 reads LNHDA; CDR2 reads SQIVND (reference sequence). The CDR3, as DNA: TGTGCCAGTAGTATTCAGGGAACGGATCAGCCCCAGCATTTT. Residues: CASSIQGTDQPQHF.

The chain uses TRBV4-1 and TRBJ2-7; 9 bases fit TRBD2. Trimming at V came to 2 bases and at J to 1 base, leaving 9 bases not matched to a gene. CDR1 and CDR2 from the germline V gene are MGHRA and YSYEKL. The CDR3 is 17 amino acids. The CDR3 DNA reads TGCGCCAGCAGCCAACTAATAGCGGGAGTCGGGTCCTACGAGCAGTACTTC. Translation gives CASSQLIAGVGSYEQYF.

This clone has a single count. The genes are TRBV6-6 and TRBJ2-4; a possible D gene is TRBD2 (6 bases). Germline-derived CDR1 and CDR2 are MNHNY and SVGAGI (reference sequence). CDR3 length: 13 residues. The germline V and J ends were trimmed by 2 bases and 5 bases, with 7 bases remaining between them. CDR3 bases: TGTGCCAGCAGTTACCCGGGAGAAAACATTCAGTACTTC. Translating gives CASSYPGENIQYF.

V gene TRBV19 combines with J gene TRBJ1-5, with TRBD1 matching over 8 bases. Losses at the gene ends were 6 bases for V and 6 bases for J; bases not matched to a gene: 7. This CDR3 region has 14 residues. Germline V gene data show CDR1 as LNHDA and CDR2 as SQIVND (reference sequence). The CDR3 protein is CASREDRVIQPQHF. The CDR3 region has the DNA TGTGCCAGTAGGGAGGACAGGGTGATTCAGCCCCAGCATTTT.

The genes are TRBV28 and TRBJ1-2; 8 nucleotides line up with TRBD1. The CDR3 length is 15 residues. CDR1 and CDR2 (germline): MDHEN, SYDVKM. Trimming took 5 bases from V and 0 from J; bases not matched to a gene: 5. The CDR3 sequence is CASSKNRGTNYGYTF. The CDR3 region has the DNA TGTGCCAGCAGTAAAAACAGGGGGACTAACTATGGCTACACCTTC.

The chain employs TRBV29-1 and TRBJ2-3; 10 positions agree with TRBD2. The germline V gene has CDR1 SQVTM and CDR2 ANQGSEA. The CDR3 totals 15 residues. V shed 4 bases, J shed 2 bases, and the junction held 6 bases outside the gene matches. CDR3 amino acids: CSVVLAGEITDTQYF. The CDR3 DNA is TGCAGCGTTGTTCTAGCGGGAGAAATCACAGATACGCAGTATTTT.

The chain links TRBV28 to TRBJ1-2; 9 bases are shared with TRBD1. Trimming took 7 bases from V and 3 from J; bases not matched to a gene: 9. Germline loops: CDR1 MDHEN, CDR2 SYDVKM. The CDR3 is 15 residues long. This CDR3 reads CASTQPGTGHYGYTF. Written as DNA, the CDR3 is TGTGCCAGCACCCAACCCGGGACAGGGCACTATGGCTACACCTTC.

The chain is built from TRBV5-8 and TRBJ1-3; D perhaps matches TRBD1 (5 bases). The CDR3 runs to 15 residues. Per germline, CDR1 SGHTS and CDR2 YDEGEE. V lost 4 bases, J lost 0 bases, and 11 bases lay in between. The CDR3: CASSQGRLSGNTIYF. The CDR3 DNA reads TGTGCCAGCAGCCAGGGACGGCTCTCTGGAAACACCATATATTTT.

The chain is built from TRBV19 and TRBJ2-2; D is unresolved. CDR1 LNHDA and CDR2 SQIVND come from the germline V gene (reference sequence). The V gene lost 6 bases and the J gene lost 5 bases, with 16 bases spanning the gap. This CDR3 is 15 amino acids long. The CDR3 DNA follows: TGTGCCAGTAGAATTGGGCGGCATACGACCGGGGAGCTGTTTTTT. Protein sequence: CASRIGRHTTGELFF.

The J gene is TRBJ2-1, the V gene TRBV5-6, with D tentatively TRBD1 or TRBD2 (6 bases each). CDR3 length: 15 residues. Deletions cut 2 bases from V and 4 bases from J, with 13 bases between. Germline loops: CDR1 SGHDT, CDR2 YYEEEE. The CDR3 nucleotides are TGTGCCAGCAGCTTACAGGGACTGTATTACAATGAGCAGTTCTTC. Translation: CASSLQGLYYNEQFF.

This clone was seen a single time. The chain combines TRBV4-1 with TRBJ2-7; the D gene is possibly TRBD2 (5 bases). Trimming removed 4 bases at V and 0 bases at J, with 16 bases between. This CDR3 comprises 16 residues. Germline V CDR1 and CDR2: MGHRA, YSYEKL. CDR3 coding DNA: TGCGCCAGCAGCCCGTCTGTCGGGGAGTACTCCTACGAGCAGTACTTC. Translation: CASSPSVGEYSYEQYF.

This chain connects TRBV25-1 to TRBJ1-5; D unclear. Looked up from germline, CDR1 is MGHDK and CDR2 is SYGVNS. V was clipped by 5 bases and J by 4 bases, with 12 bases between them. This CDR3 spans 14 amino acids. CDR3 region: CASSLPGWNQPQHF. CDR3 DNA: TGTGCCAGCAGTCTTCCGGGGTGGAATCAGCCCCAGCATTTT.

The chain combines TRBV28 with TRBJ1-3; D not resolved. CDR3 length equals 16 residues. Trimming left V 3 bases short and J 0 bases short, with 12 bases between. The germline gives CDR1 MDHEN, CDR2 SYDVKM. CDR3 protein: CASSFWLGDSGNTIYF. The CDR3 bases are TGTGCCAGCAGTTTTTGGCTCGGGGACTCTGGAAACACCATATATTTT.